Following are 21 T cell receptor beta chains from one sample sequenced in a study of PD-1 blockade in mismatch repair-deficient tumors. This table comes from immunoSEQ multiplex PCR, and its TCRdb copy is limited to in-frame clones, with some not included. The sample includes under 85,000 clones, around 73% of them seen just once. The sample consisted of peripheral blood, taken 2 weeks after starting pembrolizumab. The receptors were gathered from an adult with mismatch repair-deficient cancer.

This clone was picked up a small number of times. The sample holds other DNA sequences that translate to the same CDR3. J is TRBJ2-2 and V is TRBV9, with 10 positions matching TRBD2. Germline loops: CDR1 SGDLS, CDR2 YYNGEE. CDR3 length equals 15 residues. Trimming at V came to 3 bases and at J to 5 bases, leaving 4 bases not matched to a gene. CDR3 residues: CASSAWTSGTGELFF. CDR3 in DNA: TGTGCCAGCAGCGCCTGGACTAGCGGAACCGGGGAGCTGTTTTTT.

The chain has TRBV27 and TRBJ2-1; D possibly corresponds to TRBD2 (5 bases). CDR1 is MNHEY and CDR2 is SMNVEV in the germline V gene (reference sequence). V shed 2 bases and J shed 7 bases, with 15 bases lying between them. This CDR3 spans 15 amino acids. In nucleotides, the CDR3 is TGTGCCAGCAGTTTAATGGACCAGCGGAGTAATGAGCAGTTCTTC. Protein: CASSLMDQRSNEQFF.

The gene calls are TRBV15 and TRBJ1-4, with D uncertain. V lost 5 bases and J lost 0, with 13 bases in between. The CDR3 sequence is 16 residues long. Germline V gene data show CDR1 as LNHNV and CDR2 as YYDKDF (reference sequence). CDR3 bases: TGTGCCACCAGCGACCGCCTTAGAGCAACTAATGAAAAACTGTTTTTT. Translating it yields CATSDRLRATNEKLFF.

This chain joins TRBV23-1 and TRBJ2-7; TRBD1 agrees at 8 bases. TRBV23-1 is recorded as an ORF, its role being uncertain. The CDR3 extends over 17 amino acids. Germline trimming cut 6 bases from V and 2 bases from J; bases unmatched to any gene: 15. DNA of the CDR3: TGCGCCAGCAGAATTTTATACCGACAGGGGCCTGCCTACGAGCAGTACTTC. Its translation is CASRILYRQGPAYEQYF.

The rearrangement links TRBV4-3 to TRBJ1-1; TRBD1 is a possible D gene (6 bases). Trimming took off 2 bases at V and 4 bases at J, with 17 bases between the two ends. The germline V gene encodes CDR1 LGHNA and CDR2 YSLEER. The CDR3 spans 16 residues. CDR3 sequence (DNA): TGCGCCAGCAGCCAAACCACTTACATAGGGGGCACTGAAGCTTTCTTT. Amino acid sequence: CASSQTTYIGGTEAFF.

For the CDR3, the DNA is TGTGCCAGCACCCAGGGGAGAAGCGGCTACACCTTC. It is translated as CASTQGRSGYTF. The chain has TRBV2 and TRBJ1-2; the D gene is possibly TRBD1 (6 bases). Per germline, CDR1 SNHLY and CDR2 FYNNEI. CDR3 length: 12 amino acids. The V gene lost 7 bases and the J gene lost 8 bases, with 14 bases spanning the gap.

The chain is built from TRBV7-3 and TRBJ2-3; the match to TRBD2 covers 9 bases. CDR1 SGHTA and CDR2 FQGTGA come from the germline V gene. Losses at the gene ends were 5 bases for V and 3 bases for J; bases not matched to a gene: 12. This CDR3 contains 17 residues. This CDR3 is CASSETSRGRATDTQYF. CDR3 in DNA: TGTGCCAGCAGCGAGACCTCCCGCGGGAGGGCAACAGATACGCAGTATTTT.

The chain has TRBV29-1 and TRBJ1-1; 8 bases agree with TRBD1. V dropped 4 bases and J dropped 1; count of bases not matched to a gene: 5. CDR1 SQVTM and CDR2 ANQGSEA come from the germline V gene. The CDR3 consists of 14 residues. CDR3 in DNA: TGCAGCGTTGCCCAGGGGGCTTCGAACACTGAAGCTTTCTTT. Protein: CSVAQGASNTEAFF.

The chain has TRBV18 and TRBJ1-2, with D unresolved. In germline, CDR1 is KGHSH, CDR2 LQKENI. CDR3 length: 14 residues. V was trimmed by 5 bases and J by 5 bases, leaving 15 bases between them. The CDR3 DNA reads TGTGCCAGCTCAAGTGGCGGGGTTAGGTATGGCTACACCTTC. It translates to CASSSGGVRYGYTF.

This rearrangement joins TRBV25-1 to TRBJ2-2, with a tentative D call TRBD2 (6 bases). The CDR3 is made up of 18 amino acids. Trimming removed 0 bases from V and 5 bases from J, with 19 bases in between. From germline, CDR1 is MGHDK and CDR2 SYGVNS. In DNA form, the CDR3 reads TGTGCCAGCAGTGAATATTTTTTTGCGGGACTTCAAACCGGGGAGCTGTTTTTT. This translates into CASSEYFFAGLQTGELFF. The full variable domain, its missing parts supplied by reference TRBV25-1 and TRBJ2-2, is EADIYQTPRYLVIGTGKKITLECSQTMGHDKMYWYQQDPGMELHLIHYSYGVNSTEKGDLSSESTVSRIRTEHFPLTLESARPSHTSQYLCASSEYFFAGLQTGELFFGEGSRLTVL.

This chain links TRBV9 with TRBJ2-3; TRBD2 agrees at 9 bases. V trimming: 0 bases; J trimming: 1 base; junction bases outside the gene matches: 3. There are 16 residues in the CDR3. CDR1 is SGDLS and CDR2 is YYNGEE in the germline V gene. The CDR3 DNA reads TGTGCCAGCAGCGTAGGGCTAGCGGGACGCACAGATACGCAGTATTTT. It is translated as CASSVGLAGRTDTQYF.

The rearrangement joins TRBV5-4 to TRBJ2-7, with D possibly being TRBD2 (5 bases). Germline CDR1 reads SGHNT; CDR2 reads YYREEE (reference sequence). V was clipped by 5 bases and J by 5 bases, with 20 bases between them. This CDR3 comprises 15 residues. This chain's CDR3 is CASRRPRASPNEQYF. CDR3 sequence (DNA): TGTGCCAGCAGGCGTCCGAGGGCTTCCCCAAACGAGCAGTACTTC.

This clone was counted only a few times. This chain links TRBV27 with TRBJ2-1, with no clear D. This CDR3 is 15 amino acids long. Trimming left V 3 bases short and J 6 bases short, with 15 bases between. Germline CDR1 is MNHEY and CDR2 is SMNVEV (reference sequence). CDR3 residues: CASSFGFIGFNEQFF. The CDR3 DNA sequence: TGTGCCAGCAGTTTCGGTTTCATTGGGTTCAATGAGCAGTTCTTC.

The chain joins TRBV6-1 to TRBJ2-7; TRBD1 agrees at 9 bases. CDR3 length: 15 amino acids. Germline trimming cut 0 bases from V and 7 bases from J; bases unmatched to any gene: 7. Germline CDR1 is MNHNS and CDR2 is SASEGT. CDR3 protein: CASSEARTGVGEQYF. CDR3 DNA sequence: TGTGCCAGCAGTGAAGCTAGGACAGGGGTTGGGGAGCAGTACTTC.

J is TRBJ2-7 and V is TRBV11-3; 7 bases fit TRBD2. The CDR3 totals 17 residues. CDR1 and CDR2 from the germline V gene are SGHNT and YENEEA. Germline trimming cut 5 bases from V and 2 bases from J; bases unmatched to any gene: 15. The DNA for the CDR3 is TGTGCCAGCAGCGACCTCCAGTGGGGGACTACTACCTACGAGCAGTACTTC. Protein sequence: CASSDLQWGTTTYEQYF.

This clone was counted between two and nine times. The chain links TRBV6-5 to TRBJ1-3; 7 positions match TRBD1. Germline CDR1 is MNHEY and CDR2 is SVGAGI. The junction had 5 bases not matched to a gene; V was cut back by 7 bases and J by 2 bases. The CDR3 consists of 14 residues. The CDR3 DNA follows: TGTGCCAGCATTACGGACAGGACTGGAAACACCATATATTTT. Its protein product is CASITDRTGNTIYF.

CDR3 nucleotides: TGTGCCAGCAGCCAAGATCTTCAGGGGGGAACTGAAGCTTTCTTT. It is translated as CASSQDLQGGTEAFF. This chain links TRBV14 with TRBJ1-1; 7 bases are shared with TRBD1. Germline-derived CDR1 and CDR2 are SGHDN and FVKESK. This CDR3 is built from 15 residues. V trimming: 0 bases; J trimming: 5 bases; junction bases outside the gene matches: 6.

This chain links TRBV15 with TRBJ1-3; 7 nucleotides align to TRBD1. The V segment lost 3 bases and the J segment 4 bases; nucleotides outside the gene matches: 18. In germline, CDR1 is LNHNV, CDR2 YYDKDF (reference sequence). The CDR3 is 19 amino acids. This CDR3 is CATSSPRGTAQSNGNTIYF. The CDR3 DNA is TGTGCCACCAGCAGCCCCAGGGGGACAGCTCAATCTAACGGAAACACCATATATTTT.

CDR3 in amino acids: CASSLEAGLETQYF. As DNA, the CDR3 is TGTGCCAGCAGCTTAGAGGCCGGGCTCGAGACCCAGTACTTC. The chain uses TRBV7-9 and TRBJ2-5, with no clear D. The CDR3 spans 14 residues. V shed 1 base and J shed 5 bases, with 11 bases lying between them. Germline V gene data show CDR1 as SEHNR and CDR2 as FQNEAQ (reference sequence).

The V gene is TRBV5-1, the J gene TRBJ2-7, with 7 bases that match TRBD1. The CDR3 is made up of 14 amino acids. Germline V gene data show CDR1 as SGHRS and CDR2 as YFSETQ. V shed 3 bases and J 2 bases; nucleotides not matched to a gene: 5. In nucleotides, the CDR3 is TGCGCCAGCAGCTCGGGACAGTTCCCCTACGAGCAGTACTTC. Translation: CASSSGQFPYEQYF. Supplemented by reference TRBV5-1 and TRBJ2-7, the full variable domain reads KAGVTQTPRYLIKTRGQQVTLSCSPISGHRSVSWYQQTPGQGLQFLFEYFSETQRNKGNFPGRFSGRQFSNSRSEMNVSTLELGDSALYLCASSSGQFPYEQYFGPGTRLTVT.

This clone was found a few times. The chain uses TRBV5-1 and TRBJ1-1; 7 bases line up with TRBD1. Germline CDR1 reads SGHRS; CDR2 reads YFSETQ. Trimming at V came to 4 bases and at J to 8 bases, leaving 2 bases not matched to a gene. The CDR3 length is 11 residues. The CDR3 loop is CASSTQGEAFF. CDR3 DNA sequence: TGCGCCAGCAGCACACAGGGGGAAGCTTTCTTT.